Below, 17 T cell receptor beta chains from the same sample are listed, as sequenced in a study of Graves' ophthalmopathy and Graves' hyperthyroidism. As the template, RNA transcripts were used to amplify TCR beta CDR3 regions. HTBI-primed first-round RT-PCR preceded second-round multiplex PCR. One entry per CDR3 protein results from TCRdb running MiXCR on the multiplex PCR reads. The sample consists of approximately 380,000 distinct CDR3 sequences, approximately 21% of them appearing once. Sequencing was performed on peripheral blood. The receptor set was obtained from a woman aged 18-29 years with stable Graves' hyperthyroidism.

This clonotype was seen ten or more times. The gene calls are TRBV20-1 and TRBJ2-5, with 11 bases identical to TRBD2. V trimming: 2 bases; J trimming: 5 bases; junction bases outside the gene matches: 13. Germline V CDR1 and CDR2: DFQATT, SNEGSKA (reference sequence). The CDR3 runs to 17 residues. The CDR3: CSARTGRASGRWETQYF. As DNA, the CDR3 is TGCAGTGCTAGAACGGGGCGGGCTAGCGGGAGGTGGGAGACCCAGTACTTC.

Ten or more counts support this clonotype. The V gene is TRBV28, the J gene TRBJ2-7; D gene ambiguous. CDR3 length: 14 amino acids. The ends were cut back, 4 bases at V and 4 bases at J, with 14 bases in the middle. Germline lookup yields CDR1 MDHEN and CDR2 SYDVKM. In DNA, the CDR3 is TGTGCCAGCAGTTCCGGAGCGCTTCCGTACGAGCAGTACTTC. Residues: CASSSGALPYEQYF.

This clonotype occurred many times. The J gene is TRBJ2-7, the V gene TRBV11-1; a possible D gene is TRBD1 (6 bases). V gave up 4 bases and J gave up 0 bases, with 19 bases separating them. Germline-derived CDR1 and CDR2 are SGHAT and FQDESV (reference sequence). This CDR3 spans 17 amino acids. The CDR3 loop reads CASSSASDWGPSYEQYF. The CDR3 DNA reads as TGTGCCAGCAGCTCCGCATCAGACTGGGGGCCCTCCTACGAGCAGTACTTC. The full variable domain, in which reference TRBV11-1 and TRBJ2-7 provide the parts outside the CDR3, is EAEVAQSPRYKITEKSQAVAFWCDPISGHATLYWYRQILGQGPELLVQFQDESVVDDSQLPKDRFSAERLKGVDSTLKIQPAELGDSAMYLCASSSASDWGPSYEQYFGPGTRLTVT.

This clonotype was seen many times. The CDR3, as DNA: TGTGCCAGCAGCTTATTTCGCGTCCAGGGGCGGAAATCTGAAGCTTTCTTT. Encoded protein: CASSLFRVQGRKSEAFF. The chain carries TRBV11-2 and TRBJ1-1; maybe TRBD1 (6 bases). There are 17 residues in the CDR3. The V gene's germline CDR1 is SGHAT and CDR2 FQNNGV. V was pared by 2 bases and J by 6 bases, with 22 bases between.

In this sample, this clonotype turned up a few times. The chain links TRBV12-3 or TRBV12-4 to TRBJ2-7, with a possible D match to TRBD1 (5 bases). The V end was cut by 0 bases, the J end by 0 bases, with 12 bases between. The length of the CDR3 is 16 residues. CDR3 loop: CASSLAAYRLSYEQYF. In DNA, the CDR3 is TGTGCCAGCAGTTTAGCCGCTTACAGGCTCTCCTACGAGCAGTACTTC.

This clonotype was picked up many times. The chain couples TRBV6-5 to TRBJ1-2, with D possibly matching TRBD1 (5 bases). V gave up 1 base and J gave up 3 bases, with 12 bases separating them. Germline V gives CDR1 MNHEY, CDR2 SVGAGI. This CDR3 contains 15 residues. The CDR3 DNA follows: TGTGCCAGCAGTTACTTGACAGCTACTGACTATGGCTACACCTTC. It specifies CASSYLTATDYGYTF.

This clonotype was recorded at least ten times. V is TRBV25-1 and J is TRBJ2-7; the D gene is possibly TRBD2 (7 bases). V gave up 1 base and J gave up 5 bases, with 12 bases separating them. The CDR3 has 14 amino acids. Germline CDR1 MGHDK, CDR2 SYGVNS. CDR3 amino acids: CASSEWGGRDEQYF. Written as DNA, the CDR3 is TGTGCCAGCAGTGAATGGGGGGGCAGGGACGAGCAGTACTTC.

In its sample, this clonotype was seen many times. The rearrangement joins TRBV11-2 to TRBJ1-2; 10 positions agree with TRBD1. This CDR3 region has 17 residues. The ends lost 2 bases at V and 0 bases at J; junction bases unmatched: 6. Germline-derived CDR1 and CDR2 are SGHAT and FQNNGV. The CDR3 protein is CASSLISGTGANYGYTF. CDR3 nucleotide sequence: TGTGCCAGCAGCTTAATCTCCGGGACAGGGGCTAACTATGGCTACACCTTC.

This clonotype was seen repeatedly, ten times or more. The CDR3 DNA reads as TGCAGTGCTAGAGTAGGGACTAGCGGAATTTACTTC. Protein product: CSARVGTSGIYF. The gene calls are TRBV20-1 and TRBJ2-7; TRBD2 matches 11 bases. Germline CDR1 and CDR2: DFQATT and SNEGSKA (reference sequence). The trim removed 1 base at V and 13 bases at J, leaving 6 bases unmatched. The CDR3 has 12 amino acids.

This clonotype came up many times. The V call is TRBV28, the J call TRBJ2-7; no reliable D call. V lost 5 bases and J lost 2, with 25 bases in between. The CDR3 extends over 18 amino acids. Germline V gene data show CDR1 as MDHEN and CDR2 as SYDVKM. The CDR3 here is CASSPFHLKRIVPYEQYF. CDR3 coding DNA: TGTGCCAGCAGTCCCTTCCACCTTAAGAGAATCGTTCCCTACGAGCAGTACTTC.

The V gene is TRBV18, the J gene TRBJ2-7, with 8 bases fitting TRBD2. V trimming: 2 bases; J trimming: 6 bases; junction bases outside the gene matches: 6. Germline V CDR1 and CDR2: KGHSH, LQKENI. The CDR3 extends over 14 amino acids. CDR3 sequence (DNA): TGTGCCAGCTCACCAACGGCGGGAGGCTCCGAGCAGTACTTC. It translates to CASSPTAGGSEQYF.

Many counts were recorded for this clonotype. The chain is built from TRBV5-6 and TRBJ1-6; the match to TRBD1 covers 12 bases. With 3 bases clipped from V and 9 bases from J, the junction kept 7 bases outside the gene matches. The V gene's germline CDR1 is SGHDT and CDR2 YYEEEE. The CDR3 covers 16 residues. The DNA for the CDR3 is TGTGCCAGCAGCTCCGGGACAGGGGGCGGAAGTTCACCCCTCCACTTT. Its protein product is CASSSGTGGGSSPLHF.

The gene calls are TRBV29-1 and TRBJ1-2; TRBD1 matches 7 bases. The CDR3 spans 13 residues. From germline, CDR1 is SQVTM and CDR2 ANQGSEA. With V trimmed by 4 bases and J by 2 bases, 4 bases remained unmatched. DNA of the CDR3: TGCAGCGTTGGGGTGGGACAGAACTATGGCTACACCTTC. Its protein is CSVGVGQNYGYTF.

This clonotype was counted ten times or more. The gene calls are TRBV20-1 and TRBJ1-5; the D is unclear. The CDR3 is 11 residues long. V lost 6 bases, J lost 7 bases, and 10 bases lay in between. Looked up from germline, CDR1 is DFQATT and CDR2 is SNEGSKA (reference sequence). CDR3 bases: TGCAGTGCCGTAGGAGAACAGCCCCAGCATTTT. Amino acid sequence: CSAVGEQPQHF.

This clonotype appeared many times. This chain joins TRBV19 and TRBJ1-5, with D tentatively TRBD1 (5 bases). The CDR3 has 14 residues. Germline CDR1 is LNHDA and CDR2 is SQIVND (reference sequence). V lost 7 bases and J lost 2, with 12 bases in between. The CDR3 DNA follows: TGTGCCAGTATGGGGGGTTATGGCAATCAGCCCCAGCATTTT. Residues: CASMGGYGNQPQHF. The full variable domain, its missing parts supplied by reference TRBV19 and TRBJ1-5, is DGGITQSPKYLFRKEGQNVTLSCEQNLNHDAMYWYRQDPGQGLRLIYYSQIVNDFQKGDIAEGYSVSREKKESFPLTVTSAQKNPTAFYLCASMGGYGNQPQHFGDGTRLSIL.

This clonotype appeared many times. This sequence joins TRBV7-6 and TRBJ2-6; a possible D gene is TRBD1 (5 bases). This CDR3 is built from 19 residues. V was trimmed by 5 bases and J by 2 bases, leaving 22 bases between them. Germline V lookup: CDR1 SGHVS, CDR2 FNYEAQ. This CDR3 reads CASSPHTGLPNPGANVLTF. The CDR3 coding sequence is TGTGCCAGCAGCCCGCATACAGGCTTACCGAATCCTGGGGCCAACGTCCTGACTTTC.

V and J are TRBV6-5 and TRBJ2-7; 8 positions agree with TRBD1. V trimming: 2 bases; J trimming: 3 bases; junction bases outside the gene matches: 6. The CDR3 covers 15 residues. In germline, CDR1 is MNHEY, CDR2 SVGAGI. CDR3 protein: CASSYLRTGYYEQYF. CDR3 bases: TGTGCCAGCAGTTACCTGAGGACAGGGTACTACGAGCAGTACTTC.